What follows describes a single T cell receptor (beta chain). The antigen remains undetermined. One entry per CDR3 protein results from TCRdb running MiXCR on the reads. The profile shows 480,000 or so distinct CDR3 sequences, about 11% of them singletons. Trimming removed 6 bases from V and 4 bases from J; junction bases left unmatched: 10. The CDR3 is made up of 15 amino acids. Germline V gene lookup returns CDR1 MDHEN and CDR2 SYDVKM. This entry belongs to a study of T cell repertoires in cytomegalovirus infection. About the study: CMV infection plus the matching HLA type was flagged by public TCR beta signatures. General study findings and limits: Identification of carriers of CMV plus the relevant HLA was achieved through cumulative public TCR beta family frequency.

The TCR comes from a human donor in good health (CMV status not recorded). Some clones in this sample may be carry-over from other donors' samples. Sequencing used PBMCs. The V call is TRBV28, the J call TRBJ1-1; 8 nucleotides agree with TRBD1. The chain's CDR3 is CASSGQGSVGTEAFF. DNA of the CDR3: TGTGCCAGCAGCGGACAGGGTAGTGTTGGCACTGAAGCTTTCTTT.